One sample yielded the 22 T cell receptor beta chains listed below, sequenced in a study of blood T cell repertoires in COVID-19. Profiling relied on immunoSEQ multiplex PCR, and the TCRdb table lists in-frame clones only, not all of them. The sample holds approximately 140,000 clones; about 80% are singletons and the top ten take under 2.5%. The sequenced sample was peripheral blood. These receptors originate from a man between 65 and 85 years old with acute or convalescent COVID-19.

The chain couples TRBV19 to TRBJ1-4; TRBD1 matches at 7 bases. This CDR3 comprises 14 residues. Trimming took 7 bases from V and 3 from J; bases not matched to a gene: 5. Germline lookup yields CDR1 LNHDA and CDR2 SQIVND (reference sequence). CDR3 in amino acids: CASNNRGSNEKLFF. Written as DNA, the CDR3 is TGTGCCAGTAACAACAGGGGTTCTAATGAAAAACTGTTTTTT.

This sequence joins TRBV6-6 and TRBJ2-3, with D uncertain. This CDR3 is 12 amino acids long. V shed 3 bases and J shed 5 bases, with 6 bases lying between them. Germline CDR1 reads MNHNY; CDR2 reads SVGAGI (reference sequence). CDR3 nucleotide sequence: TGTGCCAGCAGTTATATCGTAGATACGCAGTATTTT. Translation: CASSYIVDTQYF.

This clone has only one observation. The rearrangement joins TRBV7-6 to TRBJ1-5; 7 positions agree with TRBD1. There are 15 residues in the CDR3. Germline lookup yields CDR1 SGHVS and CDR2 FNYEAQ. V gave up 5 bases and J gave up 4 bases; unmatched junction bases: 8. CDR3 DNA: TGTGCCAGCAGCCAAATGACAGGGTTAAATCAGCCCCAGCATTTT. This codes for CASSQMTGLNQPQHF. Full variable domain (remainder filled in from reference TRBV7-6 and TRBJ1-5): GAGVSQSPRYKVTKRGQDVALRCDPISGHVSLYWYRQALGQGPEFLTYFNYEAQQDKSGLPNDRFSAERPEGSISTLTIQRTEQRDSAMYRCASSQMTGLNQPQHFGDGTRLSIL.

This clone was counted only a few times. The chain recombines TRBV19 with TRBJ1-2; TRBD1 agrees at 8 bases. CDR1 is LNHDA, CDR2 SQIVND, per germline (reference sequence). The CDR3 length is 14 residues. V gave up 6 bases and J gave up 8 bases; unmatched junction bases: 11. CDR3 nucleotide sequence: TGTGCCAGTAGCCTAATGACAGGGGTGGAAGGCTACACCTTC. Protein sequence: CASSLMTGVEGYTF. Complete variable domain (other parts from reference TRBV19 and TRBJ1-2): DGGITQSPKYLFRKEGQNVTLSCEQNLNHDAMYWYRQDPGQGLRLIYYSQIVNDFQKGDIAEGYSVSREKKESFPLTVTSAQKNPTAFYLCASSLMTGVEGYTFGSGTRLTVV.

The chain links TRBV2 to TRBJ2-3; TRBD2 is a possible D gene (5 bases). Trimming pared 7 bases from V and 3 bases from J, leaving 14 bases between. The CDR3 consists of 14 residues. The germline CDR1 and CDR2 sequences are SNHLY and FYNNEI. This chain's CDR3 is CASKEAFETDTQYF. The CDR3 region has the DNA TGTGCCAGCAAGGAGGCCTTTGAGACAGATACGCAGTATTTT.

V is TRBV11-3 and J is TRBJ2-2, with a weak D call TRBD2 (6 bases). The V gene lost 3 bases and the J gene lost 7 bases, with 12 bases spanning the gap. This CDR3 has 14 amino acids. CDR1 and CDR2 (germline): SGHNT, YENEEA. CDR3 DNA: TGTGCCAGCAGCTTCGGGGGAATCGGCGGGGAGCTGTTTTTT. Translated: CASSFGGIGGELFF.

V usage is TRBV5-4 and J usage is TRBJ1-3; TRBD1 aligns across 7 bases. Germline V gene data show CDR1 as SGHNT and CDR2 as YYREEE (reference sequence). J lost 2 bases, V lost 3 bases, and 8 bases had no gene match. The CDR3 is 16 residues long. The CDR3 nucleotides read TGTGCCAGCAGCTCGCCAAACGACAGGGCTGGAAACACCATATATTTT. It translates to CASSSPNDRAGNTIYF.

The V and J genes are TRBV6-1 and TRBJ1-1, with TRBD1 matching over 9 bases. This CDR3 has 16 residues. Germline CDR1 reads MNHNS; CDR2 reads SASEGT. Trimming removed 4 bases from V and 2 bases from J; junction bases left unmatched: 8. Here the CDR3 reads CASSAQQGARNTEAFF. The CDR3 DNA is TGTGCCAGCAGTGCACAACAGGGGGCTAGAAACACTGAAGCTTTCTTT.

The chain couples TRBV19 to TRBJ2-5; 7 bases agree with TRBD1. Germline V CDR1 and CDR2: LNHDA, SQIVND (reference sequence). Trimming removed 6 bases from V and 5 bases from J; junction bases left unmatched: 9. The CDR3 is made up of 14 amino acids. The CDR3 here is CASSLHRGAETQYF. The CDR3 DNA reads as TGTGCCAGTAGCCTCCACAGGGGAGCGGAGACCCAGTACTTC.

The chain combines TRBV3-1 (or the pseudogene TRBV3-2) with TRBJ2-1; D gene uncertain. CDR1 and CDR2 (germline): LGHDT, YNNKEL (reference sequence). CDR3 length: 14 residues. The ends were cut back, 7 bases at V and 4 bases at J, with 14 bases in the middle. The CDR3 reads CASKQSSRYNEQFF. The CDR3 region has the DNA TGTGCCAGCAAACAATCTAGTCGGTACAATGAGCAGTTCTTC.

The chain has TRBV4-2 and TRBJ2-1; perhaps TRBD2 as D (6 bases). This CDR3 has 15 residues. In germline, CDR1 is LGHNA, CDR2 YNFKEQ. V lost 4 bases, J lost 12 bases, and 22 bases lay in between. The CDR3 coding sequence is TGTGCCAGCAGCCTCGGGGGAGGTGCTCAGTACGTGCAGTTCTTC. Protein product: CASSLGGGAQYVQFF.

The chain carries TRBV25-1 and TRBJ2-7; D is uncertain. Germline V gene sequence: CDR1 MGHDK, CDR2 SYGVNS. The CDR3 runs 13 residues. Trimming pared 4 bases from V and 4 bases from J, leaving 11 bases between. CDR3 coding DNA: TGTGCCAGCAGTGCTCTTGAGGTATACGAGCAGTACTTC. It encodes CASSALEVYEQYF.

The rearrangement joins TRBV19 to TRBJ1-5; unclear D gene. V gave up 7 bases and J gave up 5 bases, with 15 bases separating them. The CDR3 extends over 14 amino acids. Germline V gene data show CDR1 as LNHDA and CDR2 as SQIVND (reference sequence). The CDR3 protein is CASTHAVTYQPQHF. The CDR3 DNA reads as TGTGCCAGTACGCATGCGGTTACCTATCAGCCCCAGCATTTT.

The CDR3 is CASSPREAYNEQFF. Here the CDR3 DNA reads TGTGCCAGCAGCCCGAGGGAGGCCTACAATGAGCAGTTCTTC. The chain has TRBV11-3 and TRBJ2-1; tentatively, D is TRBD2 (6 bases). Germline assignment: CDR1 SGHNT and CDR2 YENEEA. Trimming took 5 bases from V and 2 from J, leaving 10 bases between them. The CDR3 is made up of 14 amino acids.

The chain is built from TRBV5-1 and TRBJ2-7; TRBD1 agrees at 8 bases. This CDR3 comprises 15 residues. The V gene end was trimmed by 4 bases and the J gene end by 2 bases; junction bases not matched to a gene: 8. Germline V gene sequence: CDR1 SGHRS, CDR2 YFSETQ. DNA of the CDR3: TGCGCCAGCAGCACGGACAGGGTTGCCCCCTACGAGCAGTACTTC. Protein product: CASSTDRVAPYEQYF.

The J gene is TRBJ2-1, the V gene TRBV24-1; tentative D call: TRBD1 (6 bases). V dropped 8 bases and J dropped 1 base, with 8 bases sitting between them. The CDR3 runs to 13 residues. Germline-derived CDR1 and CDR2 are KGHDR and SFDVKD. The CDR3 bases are TGTGCCACCAAGGACAGTTCCTACAATGAGCAGTTCTTC. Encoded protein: CATKDSSYNEQFF.

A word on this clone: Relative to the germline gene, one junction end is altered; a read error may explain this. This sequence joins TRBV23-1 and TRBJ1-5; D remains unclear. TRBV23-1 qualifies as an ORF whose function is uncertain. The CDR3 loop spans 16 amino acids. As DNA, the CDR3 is TGCGCCAGCAGTCTGCCAGAACCTTATAGCAATCGGCCCCAGCATTTT. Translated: CASSLPEPYSNRPQHF.

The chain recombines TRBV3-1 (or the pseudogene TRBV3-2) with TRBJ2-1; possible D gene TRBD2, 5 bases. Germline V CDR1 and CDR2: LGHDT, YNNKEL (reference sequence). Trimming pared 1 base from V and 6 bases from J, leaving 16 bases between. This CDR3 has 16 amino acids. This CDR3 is CASSQGSLAQLNEQFF. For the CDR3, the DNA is TGTGCCAGCAGCCAAGGCAGCCTAGCCCAGCTCAATGAGCAGTTCTTC.

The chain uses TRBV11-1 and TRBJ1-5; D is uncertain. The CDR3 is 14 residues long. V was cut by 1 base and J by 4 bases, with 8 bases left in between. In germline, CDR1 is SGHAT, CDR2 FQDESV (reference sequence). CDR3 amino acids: CASSLEAGNQPQHF. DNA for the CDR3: TGTGCCAGCAGCTTAGAGGCGGGGAATCAGCCCCAGCATTTT. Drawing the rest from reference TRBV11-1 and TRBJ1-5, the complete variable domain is EAEVAQSPRYKITEKSQAVAFWCDPISGHATLYWYRQILGQGPELLVQFQDESVVDDSQLPKDRFSAERLKGVDSTLKIQPAELGDSAMYLCASSLEAGNQPQHFGDGTRLSIL.

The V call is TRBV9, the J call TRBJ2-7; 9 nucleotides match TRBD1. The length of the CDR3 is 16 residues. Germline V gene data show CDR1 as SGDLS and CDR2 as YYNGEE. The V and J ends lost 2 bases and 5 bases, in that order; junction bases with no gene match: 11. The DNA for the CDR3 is TGTGCCAGCAGCGTGGGAGGGACAGGGAGTTTCAACGAGCAGTACTTC. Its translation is CASSVGGTGSFNEQYF. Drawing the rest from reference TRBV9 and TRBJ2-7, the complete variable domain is DSGVTQTPKHLITATGQRVTLRCSPRSGDLSVYWYQQSLDQGLQFLIQYYNGEERAKGNILERFSAQQFPDLHSELNLSSLELGDSALYFCASSVGGTGSFNEQYFGPGTRLTVT.

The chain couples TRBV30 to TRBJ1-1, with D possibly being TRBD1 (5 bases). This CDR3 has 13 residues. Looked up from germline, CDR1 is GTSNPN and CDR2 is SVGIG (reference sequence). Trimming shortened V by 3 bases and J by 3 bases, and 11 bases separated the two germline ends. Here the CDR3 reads CAWSAGLYTEAFF. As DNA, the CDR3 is TGTGCCTGGAGCGCAGGGCTGTACACTGAAGCTTTCTTT. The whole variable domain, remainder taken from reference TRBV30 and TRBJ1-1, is SQTIHQWPATLVQPVGSPLSLECTVEGTSNPNLYWYRQAAGRGLQLLFYSVGIGQISSEVPQNLSASRPQDRQFILSSKKLLLSDSGFYLCAWSAGLYTEAFFGQGTRLTVV.

The CDR3 bases are TGTGCCAGCAGCCCACAGGGGGCTGGACGAGAGACCCAGTACTTC. Translating it yields CASSPQGAGRETQYF. The chain carries TRBV28 and TRBJ2-5; 9 bases fit TRBD1. The CDR3 consists of 15 residues. Germline V gene lookup returns CDR1 MDHEN and CDR2 SYDVKM. With 6 bases clipped from V and 4 bases from J, the junction kept 9 bases outside the gene matches.